This TCR beta chain was documented in a study of cytomegalovirus exposure and HLA in healthy donors. For the study at large: Genotyping of some 400 donors showed that 65% to 90% belonged to the Caucasian-associated ancestry cluster. Whole-study findings and limits: Previously analyzed data showed that most TCR beta V segments were productive at a frequency of about 87% or about 30%. V- and J-gene trimming of TCR beta was linked (in a later analysis) to a missense DCLRE1C variant. The study recorded about 160 TCR beta chains that were cytomegalovirus-associated.

PCR was performed using 60 Vbeta and 13 Jbeta primers. Only in-frame clones appear in the TCRdb table, and some are missing; sequencing was by immunoSEQ multiplex PCR. Of roughly 110,000 clones in the sample, approximately 74% were seen once. The count of this clone is one. What it recognizes is unknown. Germline CDR1 SEHNR, CDR2 FQNEAQ (reference sequence). Between the trimmed V and J ends, which lost 7 bases and 12 bases, there was a span of 15 bases. This CDR3 is 11 amino acids long. V and J are TRBV7-9 and TRBJ1-1; the D is unclear. The receptor was derived from a woman aged 40 to 50 in good health and CMV-seropositive. Sequenced sample: PBMCs. The CDR3 DNA reads as TGTGCCAGCATCCGAGAAGGAGCCCCTTTCTTT. Protein product: CASIREGAPFF.